One and the same sample provided the 5 T cell receptor beta chains below, sequenced in a study of T cell repertoires in cytomegalovirus infection. TCRdb used MiXCR to reprocess the reads, holding one entry per CDR3 protein. The sample carries approximately 910,000 distinct CDR3 sequences, approximately 31% recorded once. These receptors have no known antigen. This specimen consisted of cultured CD8+ T cells from PBMCs, obtained from culture after CMV antigen stimulation. The receptors were sampled from a human donor in good health (CMV status not recorded). Some clones in this sample may be carry-over from other donors' samples.

This rearrangement joins TRBV6-2 or TRBV6-3 to TRBJ1-1; 9 positions match TRBD1. The germline V gene encodes CDR1 MNHEY and CDR2 SVGEGT. This CDR3 region has 14 residues. The V segment lost 7 bases and the J segment 5 bases; nucleotides outside the gene matches: 8. CDR3 amino acids: CASIQPGTGTEAFF. The CDR3 coding sequence is TGTGCCAGCATCCAACCCGGGACAGGGACTGAAGCTTTCTTT.

This clonotype appeared a few times. The chain joins TRBV14 to TRBJ1-5; TRBD1 matches 10 bases. From germline, CDR1 is SGHDN and CDR2 FVKESK. Unmatched junction bases numbered 11, after V lost 7 bases and J lost 11 bases. The CDR3 has 14 residues. The CDR3 DNA follows: TGTGCCAGCACCGGACAGGGGGGGCTCTTAGCCCAGCATTTT. Its translation: CASTGQGGLLAQHF. The whole variable domain, filled in from reference TRBV14 and TRBJ1-5, reads EAGVTQFPSHSVIEKGQTVTLRCDPISGHDNLYWYRRVMGKEIKFLLHFVKESKQDESGMPNNRFLAERTGGTYSTLKVQPAELEDSGVYFCASTGQGGLLAQHFGDGTRLSIL.

The DNA of the CDR3 is TGTGCCAGCAGCGTTTTGGCCCCCCACCGGGACAGGGTACCCTCTGGGGCCAACGTCCTGACTTTC. Amino acid sequence: CASSVLAPHRDRVPSGANVLTF. V and J are TRBV9 and TRBJ2-6, with TRBD1 identical over 9 bases. V shed 2 bases, J shed 0 bases, and the junction held 18 bases outside the gene matches. This CDR3 spans 22 amino acids. The germline gives CDR1 SGDLS, CDR2 YYNGEE.

This clonotype has only a few counts. The chain joins TRBV7-9 to TRBJ2-7; TRBD1 matches at 8 bases. CDR3 length: 15 amino acids. The germline V gene has CDR1 SEHNR and CDR2 FQNEAQ (reference sequence). Unmatched junction bases numbered 10, after V lost 5 bases and J lost 4 bases. CDR3 sequence reads: CASSPSGTGKYEQYF. The CDR3 nucleotides read TGTGCCAGCAGCCCTTCCGGGACAGGAAAATACGAGCAGTACTTC.

The V and J genes are TRBV7-2 and TRBJ2-5; TRBD1 matches at 8 bases. The J segment lost 3 bases and the V segment lost 2 bases, leaving 11 bases of the junction unmatched. CDR1 SGHTA and CDR2 FQGNSA come from the germline V gene. This CDR3 contains 17 residues. CDR3 region: CASSLPTGERFEETQYF. Here the CDR3 DNA reads TGTGCCAGCAGCTTACCGACAGGGGAAAGGTTTGAAGAGACCCAGTACTTC.